What follows is one TCR beta chain and its context. Its specificity is unknown. This sample is part of a study of shared clonotypes between healthy human individuals. General study points: Blood was the sole source, and tissue repertoires probably differ.

Assay: immunoSEQ multiplex PCR; the TCRdb copy retains only in-frame clones and omits some. The sample carries a few hundred thousand clones, approximately 97% recorded once. With 7 bases removed from V and 4 bases from J, the gap between germline ends came to 10 bases. Germline CDR1 and CDR2: SNHLY and FYNNEI. This CDR3 spans 12 amino acids. The TCR comes from a young man in good health. Specimen: memory CD8+ T cells sorted from blood. Described subset: CD45RO+ cells pooled with CCR7-negative TemRA cells. The genes are TRBV2 and TRBJ2-5; no reliable D call. The CDR3 spells CASNRVLETQYF. The CDR3 coding sequence is TGTGCCAGCAACCGGGTATTAGAGACCCAGTACTTC.